This T cell receptor beta chain originates from a study of blood T cell repertoires in COVID-19 (dated by TCRdb to the early 2020s). Regarding the complete study: Samples covering the acute and convalescent phases of COVID-19 were provided by collaborators in the United States, Italy and Spain. Deeply sampled blood TCRbeta repertoires from subjects exposed to, actively infected with, or recovered from COVID-19 were included in the dataset. HLA class I and class II types, where available, came from metadata supplied by the sample provider rather than from assay-based typing. The repertoires were released in a freely available public database meant as a resource for research on the immune response to SARS-CoV-2. Samples came from the ongoing ImmuneRACE study (first 160 participants) plus 1,254 subjects from 6 global collaborators. The prospective study material was composed of cDNA or gDNA derived from T cells, B-cell-depleted T cells, or PBMCs. A de-identified subject ID, COVID-19 status, age in years and sex were almost always included in the sample metadata.

The CDR3 runs 17 amino acids, cysteine and phenylalanine included. Only the CDR3 DNA stays, 51 bases, in frame from base 1. V lost 6 bases and J lost 1 base; the stretch between them is 19 bases long. The germline V gene yields MDHEN for CDR1 and SYDVKM for CDR2. In Seattle, one collaborating source enrolled patients while the infection was active and tracked those patients longitudinally over the course of disease. The collaborating institutions used their own protocols to collect whole blood in K2EDTA tubes. For TCRbeta analysis, collaborators shipped samples in one of three forms: frozen whole blood, isolated PBMCs, or DNA extracted from either of those sample types. TCRbeta CDR3 regions were amplified from genomic DNA by means of the immunoSEQ Assay, a bias-controlled multiplex PCR. The authors processed their data as follows. The number of nucleated cells in each sample was estimated from the amplification of reference gene primers within the assay. To quantify the absolute abundance of each unique TCRbeta CDR3 rearrangement, sequence reads were collapsed and filtered. For each sample, productive Simpson clonality was calculated as the square root of Simpson's diversity index across productive rearrangements. This is the immuneACCESS table as TCRdb keeps it, with only in-frame sequences that have V and J called. A part of the clones is gone; compared with another copy, unresolved V genes explain less than half, and the rest is unexplained. V, J and clone size are those of that table, while D and trimming were read from the DNA. Here the sample has approximately 300,000 clones; 90% occur a single time. Around 0.98% of the sample lies in the top ten.

In the case of this clone: The antigen this receptor binds is unknown. Base quality data are lacking; no much larger clone is found one base away.

Summary of the overall study and its limitations: The quantity of clinical and demographic metadata differed by source and by participant and was supplied without curation.

The chain joins TRBV28 to TRBJ2-1, with TRBD2 tentatively as D gene (7 bases match). Sequenced input: peripheral blood. This TCR was sampled from a woman in her forties with COVID-19, enrolled during active disease. The CDR3 corresponds to CASRPLTGRGSYNEQFF. The DNA sequence reads TGTGCCAGCAGACCGCTCACGGGGAGGGGGTCCTACAATGAGCAGTTCTTC.